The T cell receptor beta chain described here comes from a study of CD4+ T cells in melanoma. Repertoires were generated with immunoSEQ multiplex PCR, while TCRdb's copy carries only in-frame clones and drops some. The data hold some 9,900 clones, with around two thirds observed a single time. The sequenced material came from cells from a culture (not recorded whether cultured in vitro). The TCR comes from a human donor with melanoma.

The CDR3, as DNA: TGTGCCACCAGAAGTACCGGGTTGTCGGGTGGCTACACCTTC. Protein: CATRSTGLSGGYTF. V usage is TRBV15 and J usage is TRBJ1-2; no clear D gene. Trimming removed 6 bases from V and 7 bases from J, with 18 bases in between. Germline CDR1 LNHNV, CDR2 YYDKDF (reference sequence). This CDR3 is 14 amino acids long.